This T cell receptor (beta chain) was identified in a study of blood T cell repertoires in COVID-19. This clone was seen a single time. Germline CDR1 reads MGHDK; CDR2 reads SYGVNS. Trimming removed 1 base at V and 0 bases at J, with 10 bases between. The CDR3 totals 16 residues. Repertoires were generated with immunoSEQ multiplex PCR, while TCRdb's copy carries only in-frame clones and drops some. Among some 190,000 clones, 86% were seen once, and the ten largest hold 20% to 25%. The sample comprised PBMCs or T cells enriched from blood (not recorded which). This TCR came from a woman aged 35 to 49 in a cohort exposed to, infected with or recovered from COVID-19 (not recorded which). The chain links TRBV25-1 to TRBJ1-3; TRBD1 is a possible D gene (5 bases). DNA for the CDR3: TGTGCCAGCAGTGAATGGGGCGGCAGCTCTGGAAACACCATATATTTT. This gives the protein CASSEWGGSSGNTIYF.